Below, 27 T cell receptor beta chains from the same sample are listed, as sequenced in a study of T-cell reconstitution after alpha-beta-depleted transplantation in children. Unique molecular identifiers were built into the TCRbeta library. TCRdb reprocessed the PCR reads with MiXCR, giving one entry per CDR3 protein. The sample carries hundreds of thousands of distinct CDR3 sequences, about 25% recorded once. The input for sequencing was PBMCs, taken before TCRalphabeta/CD19-depleted stem cell transplant. The receptor set was obtained from a girl aged 2 to 10 with Fanconi anemia, due to receive a stem cell transplant.

There are many counts of this clonotype. This chain uses TRBV29-1 with TRBJ2-1; D call uncertain. CDR1 is SQVTM and CDR2 is ANQGSEA in the germline V gene. V lost 6 bases, J lost 9 bases, and 3 bases lay in between. The CDR3 extends over 8 amino acids. CDR3 amino acids: CSVGEQFF. The CDR3, as DNA: TGCAGCGTAGGTGAGCAGTTCTTC.

At least ten counts were recorded for this clonotype. The gene calls are TRBV4-2 and TRBJ2-6, with D hard to call. Trimming removed 4 bases from V and 5 bases from J, with 6 bases in between. Germline V lookup: CDR1 LGHNA, CDR2 YNFKEQ. CDR3 size: 13 residues. CDR3 amino acids: CASSPVRANVLTF. The CDR3 DNA reads as TGTGCCAGCAGCCCAGTTCGGGCCAACGTCCTGACTTTC.

This clonotype was seen many times. This chain links TRBV15 with TRBJ2-1; 10 nucleotides line up with TRBD2. Germline loops: CDR1 LNHNV, CDR2 YYDKDF (reference sequence). The CDR3 loop spans 15 amino acids. V trimming: 3 bases; J trimming: 3 bases; junction bases outside the gene matches: 2. CDR3 coding DNA: TGTGCCACCAGCAGTCTAGCGGGAGACTACAATGAGCAGTTCTTC. It yields the protein CATSSLAGDYNEQFF. Complete variable domain (other parts from reference TRBV15 and TRBJ2-1): DAMVIQNPRYQVTQFGKPVTLSCSQTLNHNVMYWYQQKSSQAPKLLFHYYDKDFNNEADTPDNFQSRRPNTSFCFLDIRSPGLGDTAMYLCATSSLAGDYNEQFFGPGTRLTVL.

The rearrangement uses TRBV20-1 and TRBJ2-7; D ambiguous. Trimming cost V 3 bases and J 2 bases, with 14 bases left between them. The CDR3 is 14 amino acids. Germline values: CDR1 DFQATT, CDR2 SNEGSKA (reference sequence). CDR3 loop: CSARRQVRAYEQYF. DNA for the CDR3: TGCAGTGCTAGGCGCCAGGTTAGGGCCTACGAGCAGTACTTC.

The rearrangement uses TRBV5-1 and TRBJ2-1; a possible D gene is TRBD2 (5 bases). CDR1 and CDR2 (germline): SGHRS, YFSETQ. Trimming cost V 4 bases and J 8 bases, with 13 bases left between them. The CDR3 is 13 residues long. The CDR3: CASSAGGYHEQFF. The CDR3 coding sequence is TGCGCCAGCAGCGCTGGAGGCTATCATGAGCAGTTCTTC.

V usage is TRBV20-1 and J usage is TRBJ2-3; 9 bases line up with TRBD2. The CDR3 runs to 14 residues. V gave up 0 bases and J gave up 4 bases; unmatched junction bases: 2. CDR1 DFQATT and CDR2 SNEGSKA come from the germline V gene (reference sequence). The DNA for the CDR3 is TGCAGTGCTAGAGATGCGGGGGGGCCAGATACGCAGTATTTT. Translating gives CSARDAGGPDTQYF.

The chain couples TRBV12-3 or TRBV12-4 to TRBJ2-7, with TRBD2 matching 9 bases. V was pared by 3 bases and J by 2 bases, with 5 bases of the junction left unmatched. The length of the CDR3 is 15 residues. The CDR3 here is CASSFIAGAPYEQYF. The CDR3 DNA sequence: TGTGCCAGCAGTTTTATAGCGGGAGCGCCCTACGAGCAGTACTTC.

The V and J genes are TRBV20-1 and TRBJ1-2, with a tentative D call TRBD1 (6 bases). Germline lookup yields CDR1 DFQATT and CDR2 SNEGSKA (reference sequence). Trimming left V 1 base short and J 1 base short, with 7 bases between. This CDR3 spans 13 amino acids. The CDR3 loop is CSARAGDNYGYTF. For the CDR3, the DNA is TGCAGTGCTAGAGCAGGGGATAACTATGGCTACACCTTC.

The CDR3, as DNA: TGCAGTGCTAGTTGGCTAGCGAACTACGAGCAGTACTTC. It specifies CSASWLANYEQYF. This chain links TRBV20-1 with TRBJ2-7, with D possibly matching TRBD2 (6 bases). The germline CDR1 and CDR2 sequences are DFQATT and SNEGSKA (reference sequence). This CDR3 region has 13 residues. V dropped 3 bases and J dropped 3 bases, with 12 bases sitting between them.

This clonotype was seen a few times. The chain links TRBV7-9 to TRBJ2-5, with a tentative D call TRBD1 (6 bases). V dropped 3 bases and J dropped 1 base, with 12 bases sitting between them. From germline, CDR1 is SEHNR and CDR2 FQNEAQ (reference sequence). This CDR3 spans 15 amino acids. The CDR3 DNA reads TGTGCCAGCAGCTTGCCAGGGGCCTTCCAAGAGACCCAGTACTTC. It codes for CASSLPGAFQETQYF.

This clonotype was recorded at least ten times. This sequence joins TRBV29-1 and TRBJ1-2, with 8 positions matching TRBD1. Germline values: CDR1 SQVTM, CDR2 ANQGSEA. V dropped 6 bases and J dropped 6; count of bases not matched to a gene: 3. The CDR3 is 11 amino acids. CDR3 bases: TGCAGCGTAGCAGGGGGCGATGGCTACACCTTC. Translating it yields CSVAGGDGYTF.

This clonotype has at least ten counts. The genes are TRBV27 and TRBJ1-2; no clear D. Germline V gives CDR1 MNHEY, CDR2 SMNVEV (reference sequence). The CDR3 totals 18 residues. V shed 6 bases and J shed 5 bases, with 28 bases lying between them. The CDR3 DNA follows: TGTGCCAGCAGCTTCCCCTGGAGGTTTTCCCGCCTAGAATATGGCTACACCTTC. Translation: CASSFPWRFSRLEYGYTF.

The J gene is TRBJ2-7, the V gene TRBV7-9; perhaps TRBD1 as D (5 bases). Germline V gives CDR1 SEHNR, CDR2 FQNEAQ (reference sequence). The CDR3 has 14 amino acids. V lost 5 bases, J lost 2 bases, and 13 bases lay in between. The CDR3 spells CASSPYRQTYEQYF. The CDR3 nucleotides are TGTGCCAGCAGCCCTTATAGACAGACCTACGAGCAGTACTTC.

This chain links TRBV28 with TRBJ1-5, with D maybe TRBD1 (6 bases). Germline V lookup: CDR1 MDHEN, CDR2 SYDVKM. Between the trimmed V and J ends, which lost 7 bases and 6 bases, there was a span of 16 bases. There are 14 residues in the CDR3. The CDR3 DNA reads TGTGCCAGCAAAATAACAGGGATTCGTCAGCCCCAGCATTTT. This codes for CASKITGIRQPQHF.

CDR3 amino acids: CASSFTSEFYNEQFF. The DNA for the CDR3 is TGTGCCAGCAGCTTTACTAGTGAGTTTTACAATGAGCAGTTCTTC. The chain uses TRBV7-3 and TRBJ2-1; perhaps TRBD2 as D (5 bases). V was clipped by 3 bases and J by 4 bases, with 13 bases between them. The CDR3 extends over 15 amino acids. From germline, CDR1 is SGHTA and CDR2 FQGTGA.

The J gene is TRBJ2-3, the V gene TRBV6-1; no reliable D call. The V end was cut by 6 bases, the J end by 2 bases, with 18 bases between. Looked up from germline, CDR1 is MNHNS and CDR2 is SASEGT. CDR3 size: 16 residues. CDR3 region: CASSPFSASSTDTQYF. DNA for the CDR3: TGTGCCAGCAGCCCATTCTCGGCTTCCTCCACAGATACGCAGTATTTT.

To note about this clonotype: A much larger clonotype is one base distant, so this may be a read error. The chain couples TRBV5-6 to TRBJ2-1, with 11 bases fitting TRBD2. Germline V CDR1 and CDR2: SGHDT, YYEEEE. The CDR3 spans 16 residues. The CDR3 bases are TGTGCCAGGAGCTTGGGGTGGACTAGCGGGTACAATGAGCAGTTCTTC. This encodes CARSLGWTSGYNEQFF.

This clonotype was seen a handful of times. The chain has TRBV29-1 and TRBJ2-1, with a weak D call TRBD2 (7 bases). This CDR3 is 14 amino acids long. Between the trimmed V and J ends, which lost 1 base and 4 bases, there was a span of 11 bases. Germline V gene lookup returns CDR1 SQVTM and CDR2 ANQGSEA. The CDR3 here is CSVEVGGQYNEQFF. The DNA for the CDR3 is TGCAGCGTTGAAGTGGGGGGGCAATACAATGAGCAGTTCTTC.

In its sample, this clonotype was seen many times. This chain joins TRBV9 and TRBJ2-5; TRBD2 matches 8 bases. Germline V CDR1 and CDR2: SGDLS, YYNGEE. This CDR3 has 16 amino acids. V was pared by 3 bases and J by 8 bases, with 15 bases of the junction left unmatched. Here the CDR3 DNA reads TGTGCCAGCAGCGCCGGGGGGACCAGCGGGAGCTCTACCCAGTACTTC. This translates into CASSAGGTSGSSTQYF.

There are many counts of this clonotype. The chain uses TRBV20-1 and TRBJ1-3; no clear D gene. The length of the CDR3 is 12 residues. CDR1 is DFQATT, CDR2 SNEGSKA, per germline (reference sequence). The ends were cut back, 0 bases at V and 4 bases at J, with 4 bases in the middle. CDR3: CSARDVGNTIYF. The CDR3 bases are TGCAGTGCTAGAGATGTAGGAAACACCATATATTTT.

The chain recombines TRBV12-3 or TRBV12-4 with TRBJ2-1; 7 positions match TRBD1. The V and J ends lost 7 bases and 12 bases, in that order; junction bases with no gene match: 9. The CDR3 spans 12 residues. CDR3 DNA sequence: TGTGCCAGCACCAAAGACAGGGATGGGCAGTTCTTC. This codes for CASTKDRDGQFF.

V usage is TRBV7-2 and J usage is TRBJ2-7; D gene uncertain. Germline values: CDR1 SGHTA, CDR2 FQGNSA. The CDR3 has 12 residues. Trimming took 4 bases from V and 5 from J, leaving 9 bases between them. The CDR3 sequence: CASSWSLNEQYF. CDR3 sequence (DNA): TGTGCCAGCAGCTGGTCTCTCAACGAGCAGTACTTC.

This clonotype has at least ten counts. This chain links TRBV29-1 with TRBJ2-2; no reliable D call. V shed 7 bases and J shed 4 bases, with 7 bases lying between them. Germline loops: CDR1 SQVTM, CDR2 ANQGSEA. There are 11 residues in the CDR3. In DNA form, the CDR3 reads TGCAGCGCAGACGGCACCGGGGAGCTGTTTTTT. It is translated as CSADGTGELFF.

This clonotype has a count of ten or more. This rearrangement joins TRBV20-1 to TRBJ2-7; D may be TRBD1 or TRBD2 (6 bases each). From germline, CDR1 is DFQATT and CDR2 SNEGSKA (reference sequence). The CDR3 extends over 14 amino acids. The CDR3 region is CRASRVLGGYEQYF. The CDR3 DNA follows: TGCAGGGCCAGCAGAGTCCTAGGGGGGTACGAGCAGTACTTC.

CDR3: CVICGRGGETEAFF. The DNA for the CDR3 is TGTGTCATCTGTGGACGTGGGGGTGAGACTGAAGCTTTCTTT. The chain recombines TRBV28 with TRBJ1-1; possible D gene TRBD1, 5 bases. CDR3 length: 14 residues. Germline-derived CDR1 and CDR2 are MDHEN and SYDVKM.

Note on this clonotype: Possible read error: a much larger clone is one base away. The V gene is TRBV20-1, the J gene TRBJ1-2; D possibly corresponds to TRBD1 (5 bases). V was shortened by 5 bases and J by 8 bases, with 21 bases between the two germline ends. The CDR3 extends over 14 amino acids. CDR1 is DFQATT and CDR2 is SNEGSKA in the germline V gene (reference sequence). The CDR3 is CSALSSQGEGGYTF. The DNA for the CDR3 is TGCAGTGCTCTTTCAAGCCAGGGCGAGGGGGGCTACACCTTC.

This clonotype was picked up many times. V gene TRBV4-1 combines with J gene TRBJ2-7; D is undetermined. The CDR3 has 13 residues. V was clipped by 2 bases and J by 5 bases, with 10 bases between them. The germline V gene encodes CDR1 MGHRA and CDR2 YSYEKL. The CDR3 DNA follows: TGCGCCAGCAGCCAAATTGTTATGGACGAGCAGTACTTC. The encoded protein is CASSQIVMDEQYF.